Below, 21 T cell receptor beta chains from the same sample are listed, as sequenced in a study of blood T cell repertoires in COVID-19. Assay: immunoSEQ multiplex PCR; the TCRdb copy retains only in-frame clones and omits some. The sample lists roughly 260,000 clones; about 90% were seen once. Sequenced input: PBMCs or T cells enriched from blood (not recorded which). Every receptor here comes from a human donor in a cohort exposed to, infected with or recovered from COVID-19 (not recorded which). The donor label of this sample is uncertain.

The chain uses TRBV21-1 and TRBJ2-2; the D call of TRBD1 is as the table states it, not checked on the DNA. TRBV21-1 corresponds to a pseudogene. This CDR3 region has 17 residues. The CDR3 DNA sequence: TGTGCCAGCAGCATAGGGCAGGGGGGAACCGACACCGGGGAGCTGTTTTTT. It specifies CASSIGQGGTDTGELFF.

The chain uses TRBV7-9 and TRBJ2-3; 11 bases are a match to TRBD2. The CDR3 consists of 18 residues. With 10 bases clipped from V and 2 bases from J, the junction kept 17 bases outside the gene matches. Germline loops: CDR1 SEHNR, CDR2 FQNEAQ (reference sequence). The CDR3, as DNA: TGTGCCATCTCCCCGGCCCGCGGGACTAGCGGAACCACAGATACGCAGTATTTT. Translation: CAISPARGTSGTTDTQYF.

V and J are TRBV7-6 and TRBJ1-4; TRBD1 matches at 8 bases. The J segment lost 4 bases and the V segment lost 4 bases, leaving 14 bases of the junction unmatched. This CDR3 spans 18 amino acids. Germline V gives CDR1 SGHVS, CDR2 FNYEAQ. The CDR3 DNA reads TGTGCCAGCAGCTCCAGACGGACAGGGCTGGGACTTAATGAAAAACTGTTTTTT. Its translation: CASSSRRTGLGLNEKLFF.

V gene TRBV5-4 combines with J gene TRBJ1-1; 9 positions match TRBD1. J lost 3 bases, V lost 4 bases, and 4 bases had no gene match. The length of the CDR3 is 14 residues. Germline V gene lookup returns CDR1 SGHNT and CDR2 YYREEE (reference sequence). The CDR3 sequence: CASSPRDRDTEAFF. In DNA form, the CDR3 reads TGTGCCAGCAGCCCCCGGGACAGGGACACTGAAGCTTTCTTT.

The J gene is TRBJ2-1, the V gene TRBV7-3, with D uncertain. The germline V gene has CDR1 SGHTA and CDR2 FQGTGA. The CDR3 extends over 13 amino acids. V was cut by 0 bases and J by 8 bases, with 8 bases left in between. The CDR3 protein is CASSLTESDEQFF. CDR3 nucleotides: TGTGCCAGCAGCTTAACGGAGTCCGATGAGCAGTTCTTC.

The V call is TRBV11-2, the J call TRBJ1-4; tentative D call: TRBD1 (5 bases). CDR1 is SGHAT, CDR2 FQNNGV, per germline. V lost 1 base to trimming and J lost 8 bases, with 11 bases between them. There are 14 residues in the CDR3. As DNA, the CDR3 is TGTGCCAGCAGCTTAGCGGGGGGATTAGAAAAACTGTTTTTT. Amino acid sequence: CASSLAGGLEKLFF.

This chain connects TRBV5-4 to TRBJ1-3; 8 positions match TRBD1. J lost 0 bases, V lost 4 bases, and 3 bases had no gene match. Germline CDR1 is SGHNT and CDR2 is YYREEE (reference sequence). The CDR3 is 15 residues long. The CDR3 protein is CASSPTGGSGNTIYF. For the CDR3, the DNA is TGTGCCAGCAGCCCCACAGGGGGCTCTGGAAACACCATATATTTT.

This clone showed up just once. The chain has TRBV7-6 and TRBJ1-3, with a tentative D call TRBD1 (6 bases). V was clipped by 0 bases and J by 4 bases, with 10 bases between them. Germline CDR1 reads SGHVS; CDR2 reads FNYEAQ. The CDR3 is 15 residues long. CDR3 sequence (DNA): TGTGCCAGCAGCTTAGCCGGGACATTCGGAAACACCATATATTTT. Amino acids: CASSLAGTFGNTIYF.

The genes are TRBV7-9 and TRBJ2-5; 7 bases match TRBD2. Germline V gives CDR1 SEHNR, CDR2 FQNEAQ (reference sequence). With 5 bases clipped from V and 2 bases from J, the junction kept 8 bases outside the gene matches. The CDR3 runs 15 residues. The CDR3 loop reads CASSPHGGGQETQYF. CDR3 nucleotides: TGTGCCAGCAGCCCCCACGGGGGAGGGCAAGAGACCCAGTACTTC.

CDR3 coding DNA: TGTGCCAGCTCACCCCCCGGACAGGGGACTGAAGCTTTCTTT. It specifies CASSPPGQGTEAFF. The rearrangement joins TRBV18 to TRBJ1-1, with 9 bases lining up with TRBD1. The J segment lost 5 bases and the V segment lost 3 bases, leaving 4 bases of the junction unmatched. The CDR3 is 14 residues long. The germline V gene has CDR1 KGHSH and CDR2 LQKENI.

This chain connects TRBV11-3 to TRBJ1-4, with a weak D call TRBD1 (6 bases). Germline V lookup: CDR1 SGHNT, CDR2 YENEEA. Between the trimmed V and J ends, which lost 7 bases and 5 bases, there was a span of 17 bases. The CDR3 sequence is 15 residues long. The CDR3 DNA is TGTGCCAGCAACCCCGGACAGAACTACAATGAAAAACTGTTTTTT. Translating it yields CASNPGQNYNEKLFF.

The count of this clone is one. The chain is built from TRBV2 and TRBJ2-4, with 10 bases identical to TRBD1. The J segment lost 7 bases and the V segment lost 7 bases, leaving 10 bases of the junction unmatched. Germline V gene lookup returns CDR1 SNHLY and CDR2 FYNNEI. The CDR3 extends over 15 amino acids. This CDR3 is CASTGTGAGGNIQYF. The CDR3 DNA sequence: TGTGCCAGCACAGGGACAGGGGCCGGTGGGAACATTCAGTACTTC.

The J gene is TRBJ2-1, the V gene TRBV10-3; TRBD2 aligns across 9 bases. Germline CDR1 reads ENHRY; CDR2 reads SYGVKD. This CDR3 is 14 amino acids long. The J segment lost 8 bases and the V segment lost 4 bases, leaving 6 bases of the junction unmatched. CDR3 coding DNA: TGTGCCATCAGTGCCGGACTAGCGAGGGATGAGCAGTTCTTC. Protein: CAISAGLARDEQFF.

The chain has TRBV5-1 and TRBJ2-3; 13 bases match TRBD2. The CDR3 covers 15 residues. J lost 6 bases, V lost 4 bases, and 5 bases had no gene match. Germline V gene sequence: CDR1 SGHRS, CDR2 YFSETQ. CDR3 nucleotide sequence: TGCGCCAGCAGCGGCGGACTAGCGGGGGTGGATACGCAGTATTTT. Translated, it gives CASSGGLAGVDTQYF. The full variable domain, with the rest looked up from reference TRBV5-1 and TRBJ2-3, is KAGVTQTPRYLIKTRGQQVTLSCSPISGHRSVSWYQQTPGQGLQFLFEYFSETQRNKGNFPGRFSGRQFSNSRSEMNVSTLELGDSALYLCASSGGLAGVDTQYFGPGTRLTVL.

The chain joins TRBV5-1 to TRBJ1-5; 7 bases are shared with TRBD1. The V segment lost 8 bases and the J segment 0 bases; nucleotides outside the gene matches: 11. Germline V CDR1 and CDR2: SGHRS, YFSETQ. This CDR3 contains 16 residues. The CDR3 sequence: CASSPGTVNSNQPQHF. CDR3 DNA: TGCGCCAGTAGTCCCGGGACAGTAAATAGCAATCAGCCCCAGCATTTT. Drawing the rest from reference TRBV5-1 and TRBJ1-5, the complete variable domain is KAGVTQTPRYLIKTRGQQVTLSCSPISGHRSVSWYQQTPGQGLQFLFEYFSETQRNKGNFPGRFSGRQFSNSRSEMNVSTLELGDSALYLCASSPGTVNSNQPQHFGDGTRLSIL.

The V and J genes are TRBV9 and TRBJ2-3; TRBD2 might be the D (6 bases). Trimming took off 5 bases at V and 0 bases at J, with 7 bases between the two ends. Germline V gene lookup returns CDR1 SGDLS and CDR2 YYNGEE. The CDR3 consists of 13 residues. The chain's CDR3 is CASRGTSTDTQYF. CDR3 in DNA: TGTGCCAGCAGGGGGACTAGCACAGATACGCAGTATTTT.

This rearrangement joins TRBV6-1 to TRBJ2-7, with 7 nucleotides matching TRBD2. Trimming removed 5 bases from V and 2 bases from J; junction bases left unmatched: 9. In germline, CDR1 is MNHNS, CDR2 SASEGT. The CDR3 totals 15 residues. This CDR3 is CASSSGGNLPYEQYF. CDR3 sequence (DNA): TGTGCCAGCAGTTCCGGGGGGAACTTACCCTACGAGCAGTACTTC.

CDR3 protein: CASLPGPRGGEQFF. The CDR3 nucleotides are TGTGCCAGCCTTCCGGGACCGCGGGGCGGTGAGCAGTTCTTC. V is TRBV6-5 and J is TRBJ2-1; weak D call: TRBD2 (6 bases). The CDR3 has 14 residues. V lost 8 bases, J lost 9 bases, and 20 bases lay in between. The germline gives CDR1 MNHEY, CDR2 SVGAGI.

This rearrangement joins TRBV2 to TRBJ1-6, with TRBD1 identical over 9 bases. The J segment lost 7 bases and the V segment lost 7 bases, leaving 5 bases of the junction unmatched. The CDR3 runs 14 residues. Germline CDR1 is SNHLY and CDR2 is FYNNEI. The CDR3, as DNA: TGTGCCAGCACCCTGGACAGGGGAAATTCACCCCTCCACTTT. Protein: CASTLDRGNSPLHF.

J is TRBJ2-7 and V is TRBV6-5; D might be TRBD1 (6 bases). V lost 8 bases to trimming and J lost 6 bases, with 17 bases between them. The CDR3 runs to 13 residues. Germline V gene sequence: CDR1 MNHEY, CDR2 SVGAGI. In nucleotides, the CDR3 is TGTGCCAGCGGACAGCCAATCGAGGGCGAGCAGTACTTC. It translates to CASGQPIEGEQYF.

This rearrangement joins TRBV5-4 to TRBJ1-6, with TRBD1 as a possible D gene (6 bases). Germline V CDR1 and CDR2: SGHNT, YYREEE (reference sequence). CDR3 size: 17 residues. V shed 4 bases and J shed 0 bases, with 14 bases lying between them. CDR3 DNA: TGTGCCAGCAGCCTCTTAGGGGGGGACTCCTATAATTCACCCCTCCACTTT. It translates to CASSLLGGDSYNSPLHF.